Listed below are T cell receptor beta chains from one sample, sequenced in a study of cytotoxic CD8 clonotypes in ibrutinib-treated CLL. Clones were read by immunoSEQ multiplex PCR, and TCRdb kept only the in-frame ones, dropping some. The table records over 150,000 clones, approximately 77% of them present only once. Sequenced here: PBMCs, sampled after 12 months of ibrutinib treatment. The receptors stem from a human donor with chronic lymphocytic leukemia. Each CDR3 is given with its conserved first and last residue. The order of the fields is clone size, J gene, D gene, V gene, CDR3 length, CDR3 DNA, CDR3 protein. D genes are given only for firm matches. Size values are once, few and many counts, or a class for expanded clones, and some rows have none.

- | TRBJ1-3 | - | TRBV27 | 15 | TGTGCCAGCAGTTTTAGGGGCAACTCTGGAAACACCATATATTTT | CASSFRGNSGNTIYF
- | TRBJ1-3 | - | TRBV7-9 | 16 | TGTGCCAGCAGCTTAGTGGGGGGCAGCCCTGGAAACACCATATATTTT | CASSLVGGSPGNTIYF
- | TRBJ2-7 | - | TRBV27 | 12 | TGTGCCAGCAGGGGTAGTTCCTACGAGCAGTACTTC | CASRGSSYEQYF
- | TRBJ2-5 | TRBD2 | TRBV7-2 | 13 | TGTGCCAGCAGACCCGCGGGGGGAGAGACCCAGTACTTC | CASRPAGGETQYF
- | TRBJ1-1 | TRBD1 | TRBV7-9 | 13 | TGTGCCAGCGGTGGACAGGGGTTCACTGAAGCTTTCTTT | CASGGQGFTEAFF
- | TRBJ2-1 | TRBD2 | TRBV27 | 18 | TGTGCCAGCAGTTTAGGCCCCCGTGGGGGGGGACGATACAATGAGCAGTTCTTC | CASSLGPRGGGRYNEQFF
- | TRBJ2-7 | TRBD1 | TRBV15 | 16 | TGTGCCACCAGCCCTACCGACAGGGGGAATGGTTACGAGCAGTACTTC | CATSPTDRGNGYEQYF
once | TRBJ1-1 | TRBD1 | TRBV6-5 | 16 | TGTGCCAGCAGTTACCCCAGGGGACAGGGATCGTCTGAAGCTTTCTTT | CASSYPRGQGSSEAFF
- | TRBJ2-7 | TRBD1 | TRBV6-5 | 15 | TGTGCCAGCAGTACTACGGACAGGGGGCTCGGCGAGCAGTACTTC | CASSTTDRGLGEQYF
- | TRBJ1-4 | - | TRBV7-9 | 14 | TGTGCCAGCAGCTCTGGGGGTGCGGACGCAAAACTGTTTTTT | CASSSGGADAKLFF
- | TRBJ2-5 | - | TRBV4-2 | 17 | TGTGCCAGCAGCCAAGGGAGGGGGAAGGGCAGGCAAGAGACCCAGTACTTC | CASSQGRGKGRQETQYF
- | TRBJ2-2 | TRBD1 | TRBV18 | 19 | TGTGCCAGCTCACCTTGGGATTATTTCGGGACAGGGAACACCGGGGAGCTGTTTTTT | CASSPWDYFGTGNTGELFF
few | TRBJ1-1 | - | TRBV2 | 13 | TGTGCCAGCAGTGAACAGGGGTACACTGAAGCTTTCTTT | CASSEQGYTEAFF
- | TRBJ1-2 | - | TRBV21-1 | 15 | TGTGCCAACGTCGACAGGGTGAGTACAAGCTATGGCTACACCTTC | CANVDRVSTSYGYTF
- | TRBJ2-1 | - | TRBV7-2 | 15 | TGTGCCAGCAGCGTCCACAGGACCGAACGGAATGAGCAGTTCTTC | CASSVHRTERNEQFF
- | TRBJ2-7 | - | TRBV10-3 | 12 | TGTGCCATCAGTGAATGGGGTTCCAAGCAGTACTTC | CAISEWGSKQYF
- | TRBJ2-3 | - | TRBV7-3 | 15 | TGTGCCAGCAGCGCGGTGGAGGGACTCACAGATACGCAGTATTTT | CASSAVEGLTDTQYF
- | TRBJ2-6 | - | TRBV10-3 | 18 | TGTGCCATCAGTGAGTTGGGCGGGCTTAGCTCTGGGGCCAACGTCCTGACTTTC | CAISELGGLSSGANVLTF
- | TRBJ1-1 | - | TRBV18 | 13 | TGTGCCAGCACTACCATGGAGGGAACTGAAGCTTTCTTT | CASTTMEGTEAFF
- | TRBJ2-4 | - | TRBV21-1 | 16 | TGTGCCAGCAGCAAAGGGGGGACGCTTCACAAAAACATTCAGTACTTC | CASSKGGTLHKNIQYF
once | TRBJ2-2 | TRBD1 | TRBV7-9 | 14 | TGTGCCAGCAGCTCGGGACAGGGGGCCGGGGAGCTGTTTTTT | CASSSGQGAGELFF
- | TRBJ2-1 | - | TRBV14 | 12 | TGTGCCAGCAGCCATTCCCGTAGGGAGCAGTTCTTC | CASSHSRREQFF
- | TRBJ1-4 | - | TRBV7-2 | 15 | TGTGCCAGCAGCGGAGAAGGGCACCGTAGAGAAAAACTGTTTTTT | CASSGEGHRREKLFF
- | TRBJ1-1 | TRBD1 | TRBV28 | 16 | TGTGCCAGCAGTTTGCCCGTTGGACAGGTGAACACTGAAGCTTTCTTT | CASSLPVGQVNTEAFF
- | TRBJ2-3 | TRBD1 | TRBV4-2 | 16 | TGTGCCAGCAGCCAAGCAGACAGGGGCTCATCAGATACGCAGTATTTT | CASSQADRGSSDTQYF
- | TRBJ2-4 | - | TRBV5-4 | 14 | TGTGCCAGCAGCTCGCTACCCGGGGCCCACATTCAGTACTTC | CASSSLPGAHIQYF
- | TRBJ2-7 | TRBD2 | TRBV10-3 | 13 | TGTGCCATCAGTGAGGGGACTAGCGGCATAATGAACTTC | CAISEGTSGIMNF
- | TRBJ2-3 | - | TRBV7-2 | 15 | TGTGCCAGCAGCCGGAGGGGCCAGACCACAGATACGCAGTATTTT | CASSRRGQTTDTQYF
- | TRBJ2-3 | - | TRBV7-9 | 14 | TGTGCCAGCAGCTTAGGCGCACCACCAGATACGCAGTATTTT | CASSLGAPPDTQYF
- | TRBJ2-1 | - | TRBV5-4 | 14 | TGTGCCAGCAGCCCTTCCCCGGAGTACAATGAGCAGTTCTTC | CASSPSPEYNEQFF
once | TRBJ2-3 | TRBD1 | TRBV6-5 | 15 | TGTGCCAGCAGTTCCCCCGGGACAGGGTCAGATACGCAGTATTTT | CASSSPGTGSDTQYF
- | TRBJ1-3 | - | TRBV5-6 | 13 | TGTGCCAGCAGCTTGCAGGGGCCAAACACCATATATTTT | CASSLQGPNTIYF
- | TRBJ2-2 | - | TRBV4-2 | 19 | TGTGCCAGCAGCCAGGATCCCTTCAGGGGTAGCCCTAACACCGGGGAGCTGTTTTTT | CASSQDPFRGSPNTGELFF
- | TRBJ2-7 | TRBD2 | TRBV28 | 15 | TGTGCCAGCAGTTCCGGGACTAGCGGGGCCTACGAGCAGTACTTC | CASSSGTSGAYEQYF
- | TRBJ2-2 | TRBD2 | TRBV5-4 | 18 | TGTGCCAGCAGCCCGCCGGGACTAGCGGGGGGGCCGACCGGGGAGCTGTTTTTT | CASSPPGLAGGPTGELFF
- | TRBJ1-1 | - | TRBV5-1 | 16 | TGCGCCAGCAGCTCCCTAATCGGGGACATGAACACTGAAGCTTTCTTT | CASSSLIGDMNTEAFF
- | TRBJ2-3 | TRBD2 | TRBV5-6 | 19 | TGTGCCAGCAGCTTGGGTACTAGCGGGGGGGCCTCTAACACAGATACGCAGTATTTT | CASSLGTSGGASNTDTQYF
- | TRBJ1-5 | - | TRBV7-2 | 13 | TGTGCCAGCAGCTTAGGGTATTATCAGCCCCAGCATTTT | CASSLGYYQPQHF
- | TRBJ2-7 | TRBD1 | TRBV4-2 | 13 | TGTGCCAGCAGCCAGGATACCGACAGGGACCAGTACTTC | CASSQDTDRDQYF
- | TRBJ1-6 | - | TRBV30 | 13 | TGTGCCTGGAATCAGGGAGTTAATTCACCCCTCCACTTT | CAWNQGVNSPLHF